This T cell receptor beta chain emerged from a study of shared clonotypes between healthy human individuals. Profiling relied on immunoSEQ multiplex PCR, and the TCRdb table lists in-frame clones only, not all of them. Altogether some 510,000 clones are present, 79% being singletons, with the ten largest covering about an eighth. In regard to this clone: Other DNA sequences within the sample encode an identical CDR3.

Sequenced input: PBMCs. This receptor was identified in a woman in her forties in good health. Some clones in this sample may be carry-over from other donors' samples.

The CDR3 region is CASSLEGSAYNEQFF. The DNA for the CDR3 is TGCGCCAGCAGCTTGGAGGGGTCCGCCTACAATGAGCAGTTCTTC. This chain connects TRBV5-1 to TRBJ2-1; TRBD1 might be the D (5 bases). The CDR3 extends over 15 amino acids. V shed 0 bases and J shed 2 bases, with 9 bases lying between them. Germline values: CDR1 SGHRS, CDR2 YFSETQ.